The sequence of this TCR beta chain was determined in a study of T cell responses to AZD1222 COVID-19 vaccine (dated by TCRdb to the early 2020s). Broadly, across the study: A total of 233 trial participants underwent TCR sequencing, of whom under 220 had received two doses of AZD1222 and approximately 26 had received two doses of the MenACWY control vaccine. Trial participants were enrolled into age subgroups of 18-55, 56-69 and 70-plus years, which contained about 160, 30 and 59 TCR-sequenced participants, respectively. What the research found in general, with its limitations: Conclusions about previously exposed vaccinees are limited, since just a handful of AZD1222 recipients were seropositive for SARS-CoV-2 at baseline. Participants were mostly white British, with more females than males. The authors suggested clonal diversity may have been underestimated. Reportedly, almost half of the unique spike-specific TCRs recognized epitopes lying outside the regions that are mutated in the B.1.351 and B.1.1.7 variants. The 56-69-year group was small, and its depth increase did not reach significance, likely because of low power. CD4 TCRs associated with the vaccine covered the entire spike protein, and the dominant responses were in regions 160-218 and 743-854. Because no day 14 peak-response samples were available, repertoires were characterized only after the peak T cell response. After two AZD1222 doses, spike-specific TCR breadth and depth were significantly higher than at day 0 and than in MenACWY recipients.

The CDR3 regions of human TCRbeta chains were subjected to immunosequencing. On the study's bioinformatics: TCRs in the repertoires were compared against a reference library of SARS-CoV-2-specific TCRs that had been generated with the MIRA antigen-specificity platform. Breadth was defined as the fraction of unique TCRs that were SARS-CoV-2-associated. Depth was defined as the fraction of total T cells that were SARS-CoV-2-associated. Using the MIRA data, each spike-specific TCR was assigned both to the spike region to which the TCR was reactive and to a CD4 or CD8 class. Log10-transformed breadth and depth values were compared by one-way ANOVA with Sidak's multiple comparisons tests. What TCRdb holds here is the immuneACCESS table cut down to in-frame rearrangements. Part of the clones is not present; checked against another copy, under half of the missing clones reflect an unresolved V gene, and the others are unexplained. Clone size and the V and J calls come from that table; the DNA yielded D and trimming. The table for this sample lists about 140,000 clones. The ten largest clones capture 2.2% of the sample.

This sample's time point label indicates: baseline before first vaccination. Vaccinee samples came from UK trials COV001 and COV002, including a single-blind randomized controlled phase 2/3 trial of AZD1222 (ChAdOx1 nCoV-19) in healthy adults. For TCRbeta chain sequencing, PBMC samples from trial participants were taken at day 0 and at day 28 after the second dose. As concerns this clone: Its antigen is not yet known.

The CDR3 measures 16 amino acids from cysteine to phenylalanine. Only the CDR3 DNA is retained, 48 bases long and in frame from the first base. The V and J ends are trimmed by 0 bases and 0 bases, leaving 12 bases between them. The germline V gene provides CDR1 SGHRS and CDR2 YFSETQ. The chain uses TRBV5-1 and TRBJ2-5; the D element could tentatively be TRBD1 or TRBD2, as 5 bases agree for each. The specimen was peripheral blood. The receptor was isolated from an adult in good health. The DNA sequence is as follows: TGCGCCAGCAGCTTGGGAGGGGCAGGCGACCAAGAGACCCAGTACTTC. This is translated as CASSLGGAGDQETQYF.